These 26 T cell receptor beta chains originate from one sample sequenced in a study of long-term antiretroviral therapy in people with HIV (dated by TCRdb to 2021 to 2024). The immunoSEQ hsTCRB v3.0 assay was used at survey level resolution for TRB variable region sequencing. TCRdb took this table from immuneACCESS and kept in-frame rearrangements with V and J called. Such tables lack part of the clones; where checked against another copy, unresolved V genes explain under half of the gap, and the rest is unexplained. In all, the sample holds around 9,700 clones, and around 85% of those were seen once. 18% of the sample rests with the top ten. Sequencing was performed on unsorted PBMCs, taken 1.8 years after starting antiretroviral therapy. The receptors originated from a man aged 40-49 years with HIV.

The chain has TRBV27 and TRBJ2-7; D is perhaps TRBD1 or TRBD2 (5 bases each). The CDR3 consists of 11 residues. In germline, CDR1 is MNHEY, CDR2 SMNVEV (reference sequence). This chain's CDR3 is CAAGTFDEQYF. The CDR3 nucleotides read TGTGCGGCAGGGACCTTCGACGAGCAGTACTTC.

The CDR3 DNA sequence: TGTGCCAGCAGTGAATTGCTAGCGGGAGTTGTGGATGAGCAGTTCTTC. Its protein product is CASSELLAGVVDEQFF. The chain combines TRBV25-1 with TRBJ2-1, with 10 bases lining up with TRBD2. The CDR3 is 16 amino acids. The germline gives CDR1 MGHDK, CDR2 SYGVNS. Losses at the gene ends were 1 base for V and 8 bases for J; bases not matched to a gene: 8.

Of note for this clone: Other DNA sequences in this sample translate to the same CDR3. The V gene is TRBV6-5, the J gene TRBJ1-1; D is uncertain. CDR3 size: 11 residues. Looked up from germline, CDR1 is MNHEY and CDR2 is SVGAGI. Trimming pared 7 bases from V and 2 bases from J, leaving 5 bases between. The CDR3 coding sequence is TGTGCCAGCACTGGTAACACTGAAGCTTTCTTT. It codes for CASTGNTEAFF.

This rearrangement joins TRBV6-6 to TRBJ2-1; D remains ambiguous. Germline-derived CDR1 and CDR2 are MNHNY and SVGAGI (reference sequence). V lost 2 bases to trimming and J lost 5 bases, with 10 bases between them. The CDR3 runs to 14 residues. The CDR3: CASSYLGTDNEQFF. Written as DNA, the CDR3 is TGTGCCAGCAGTTACCTGGGAACGGACAATGAGCAGTTCTTC.

The chain recombines TRBV7-6 with TRBJ1-1, with D hard to call. The germline CDR1 and CDR2 sequences are SGHVS and FNYEAQ. V dropped 1 base and J dropped 3 bases, with 12 bases sitting between them. The CDR3 is made up of 15 amino acids. The CDR3 nucleotides are TGTGCCAGCAGCTTAGAAGCGGATAGGGACACTGAAGCTTTCTTT. Translated: CASSLEADRDTEAFF.

The chain uses TRBV4-2 and TRBJ2-3, with TRBD2 as a possible D gene (6 bases). Trimming left V 6 bases short and J 6 bases short, with 10 bases between. The CDR3 extends over 12 amino acids. Germline lookup yields CDR1 LGHNA and CDR2 YNFKEQ. The CDR3 loop is CASRSSGDTQYF. The CDR3 DNA reads as TGTGCCAGCAGATCCAGCGGGGATACGCAGTATTTT.

The rearrangement uses TRBV7-2 and TRBJ2-1; 7 bases agree with TRBD1. Germline lookup yields CDR1 SGHTA and CDR2 FQGNSA. This CDR3 has 11 residues. J gave up 15 bases and V 3 bases, and 5 bases lay outside the gene matches. The CDR3 is CASSFTGAWFF. The CDR3 region has the DNA TGTGCCAGCAGCTTTACAGGGGCTTGGTTCTTC.

The chain uses TRBV5-1 and TRBJ2-1, with 10 bases fitting TRBD2. The CDR3 loop spans 16 amino acids. CDR1 and CDR2 (germline): SGHRS, YFSETQ. Unmatched junction bases numbered 9, after V lost 1 base and J lost 8 bases. DNA for the CDR3: TGCGCCAGCAGCTTGTCGTTAGCGGGAGGTAACGATGAGCAGTTCTTC. This sequence encodes CASSLSLAGGNDEQFF.

The chain is built from TRBV6-5 and TRBJ2-7; 11 positions match TRBD1. Trimming took 2 bases from V and 2 from J; bases not matched to a gene: 2. This CDR3 is 15 amino acids long. Looked up from germline, CDR1 is MNHEY and CDR2 is SVGAGI. CDR3 in DNA: TGTGCCAGCAGTTACGCGGGACAGGGGGCCTACGAGCAGTACTTC. Its protein is CASSYAGQGAYEQYF.

J is TRBJ2-1 and V is TRBV11-2; D gene ambiguous. Germline-derived CDR1 and CDR2 are SGHAT and FQNNGV. CDR3 length: 12 amino acids. The ends were cut back, 3 bases at V and 10 bases at J, with 10 bases in the middle. The CDR3 sequence: CASSLAGREQFF. The CDR3 bases are TGTGCCAGCAGCTTGGCAGGAAGGGAGCAGTTCTTC.

J is TRBJ2-3 and V is TRBV5-5, with 10 bases identical to TRBD1. The CDR3 is made up of 15 amino acids. V trimming: 4 bases; J trimming: 7 bases; junction bases outside the gene matches: 9. The germline V gene has CDR1 SGHKS and CDR2 YYEKEE (reference sequence). The CDR3 spells CASSPWTGGDNTQYF. The CDR3 bases are TGTGCCAGCAGCCCCTGGACAGGGGGAGATAATACGCAGTATTTT.

This chain joins TRBV27 and TRBJ1-5; no reliable D call. Deletions cut 8 bases from V and 0 bases from J, with 17 bases between. This CDR3 region has 16 residues. Germline V gene lookup returns CDR1 MNHEY and CDR2 SMNVEV (reference sequence). CDR3 in amino acids: CASGLSPTYSNQPQHF. CDR3 DNA: TGTGCCAGCGGATTGAGTCCTACGTATAGCAATCAGCCCCAGCATTTT.

This clone is labeled as large. V and J are TRBV7-8 and TRBJ2-7; no definite D call. Trimming cost V 4 bases and J 6 bases, with 10 bases left between them. The germline V gene encodes CDR1 SGHVS and CDR2 FQNEAQ. The CDR3 is 12 amino acids. Written as DNA, the CDR3 is TGTGCCAGCAGCTCCCTAGTTCCCGAGCAGTACTTC. It is translated as CASSSLVPEQYF. The whole variable domain, filled in from reference TRBV7-8 and TRBJ2-7, reads GAGVSQSPRYKVAKRGQDVALRCDPISGHVSLFWYQQALGQGPEFLTYFQNEAQLDKSGLPSDRFFAERPEGSVSTLKIQRTQQEDSAVYLCASSSLVPEQYFGPGTRLTVT.

The rearrangement links TRBV28 to TRBJ1-1; D may be TRBD1 (6 bases). Trimming shortened V by 7 bases and J by 0 bases, and 24 bases separated the two germline ends. Germline V lookup: CDR1 MDHEN, CDR2 SYDVKM. This CDR3 has 18 amino acids. This CDR3 reads CASISVFQEGELNTEAFF. CDR3 DNA: TGTGCCAGCATCTCAGTGTTTCAGGAGGGGGAACTGAACACTGAAGCTTTCTTT.

This chain connects TRBV28 to TRBJ2-2, with 7 bases fitting TRBD2. Germline V CDR1 and CDR2: MDHEN, SYDVKM. The CDR3 spans 15 residues. J gave up 1 base and V 7 bases, and 6 bases lay outside the gene matches. CDR3 nucleotide sequence: TGTGCCAGCATTTCTAGCGGAATGAACACCGGGGAGCTGTTTTTT. This codes for CASISSGMNTGELFF.

CDR3 protein: CASSLVTGRDTEAFF. The CDR3 nucleotides read TGTGCCAGCAGCTTAGTGACAGGGAGGGACACTGAAGCTTTCTTT. V is TRBV7-9 and J is TRBJ1-1; TRBD1 agrees at 7 bases. V gave up 1 base and J gave up 3 bases; unmatched junction bases: 5. CDR3 length: 15 amino acids. Looked up from germline, CDR1 is SEHNR and CDR2 is FQNEAQ (reference sequence).

The chain carries TRBV7-9 and TRBJ2-1; 13 nucleotides match TRBD2. CDR3 length: 17 residues. V lost 0 bases and J lost 2; bases outside the gene matches: 1. Germline-derived CDR1 and CDR2 are SEHNR and FQNEAQ (reference sequence). CDR3 DNA sequence: TGTGCCAGCAGCTTAGCCGGACTAGCGGGAGCCTACAATGAGCAGTTCTTC. Amino acids: CASSLAGLAGAYNEQFF.

The rearrangement links TRBV9 to TRBJ2-1; D is ambiguous. CDR1 is SGDLS and CDR2 is YYNGEE in the germline V gene. V shed 0 bases and J shed 4 bases, with 11 bases lying between them. This CDR3 has 15 residues. The CDR3 nucleotides read TGTGCCAGCAGCGTAGAAGGCACCACTTACAATGAGCAGTTCTTC. It is translated as CASSVEGTTYNEQFF.

Concerning this clone itself: One end of the junction does not line up with germline, which may come from a read error. Here the CDR3 DNA reads TGCGCCAGCAGCCAAGGGAGTCAGGGCGGTTACGAGCAGTACTTC. This encodes CASSQGSQGGYEQYF. The chain employs TRBV7-3 and TRBJ2-7; D is perhaps TRBD1 or TRBD2 (5 bases each). This CDR3 has 15 amino acids. CDR1 SGHTA and CDR2 FQGTGA come from the germline V gene.

This chain joins TRBV27 and TRBJ1-1, with 7 bases matching TRBD1. Per the germline V gene, CDR1 is MNHEY and CDR2 is SMNVEV (reference sequence). The junction had 8 bases not matched to a gene; V was cut back by 1 base and J by 0 bases. The CDR3 is 17 residues long. This CDR3 reads CASSLYFRQGMNTEAFF. Here the CDR3 DNA reads TGTGCCAGCAGTTTATACTTCAGACAGGGTATGAACACTGAAGCTTTCTTT.

The chain uses TRBV19 and TRBJ2-7, with unresolved D. The V gene's germline CDR1 is LNHDA and CDR2 SQIVND (reference sequence). The CDR3 runs to 14 residues. With 1 base removed from V and 5 bases from J, the gap between germline ends came to 12 bases. The CDR3 loop reads CASSIVLRVDEQYF. CDR3 in DNA: TGTGCCAGTAGTATAGTCCTTCGAGTGGACGAGCAGTACTTC. The entire variable domain, with the rest obtained from reference TRBV19 and TRBJ2-7, is as follows: DGGITQSPKYLFRKEGQNVTLSCEQNLNHDAMYWYRQDPGQGLRLIYYSQIVNDFQKGDIAEGYSVSREKKESFPLTVTSAQKNPTAFYLCASSIVLRVDEQYFGPGTRLTVT.

This clone was recorded a few times. The rearrangement joins TRBV28 to TRBJ1-5; D call uncertain. Germline V gene sequence: CDR1 MDHEN, CDR2 SYDVKM. The V and J ends lost 5 bases and 11 bases respectively, with 10 bases between them. This CDR3 region has 11 residues. DNA for the CDR3: TGTGCCAGCAGTCCTCTCGGGGCCCAGCATTTT. This translates into CASSPLGAQHF.

This rearrangement joins TRBV11-2 to TRBJ2-2; no clear D gene. In germline, CDR1 is SGHAT, CDR2 FQNNGV. The length of the CDR3 is 12 residues. V was clipped by 4 bases and J by 3 bases, with 3 bases between them. This CDR3 reads CASSSDTGELFF. The CDR3 nucleotides read TGTGCCAGCAGCTCGGACACCGGGGAGCTGTTTTTT. Using reference TRBV11-2 and TRBJ2-2 for the parts outside the CDR3, the full variable domain is EAGVAQSPRYKIIEKRQSVAFWCNPISGHATLYWYQQILGQGPKLLIQFQNNGVVDDSQLPKDRFSAERLKGVDSTLKIQPAKLEDSAVYLCASSSDTGELFFGEGSRLTVL.

The chain links TRBV10-3 to TRBJ2-7, with TRBD1 matching over 8 bases. The CDR3 totals 13 residues. V lost 8 bases to trimming and J lost 2 bases; unmatched junction nucleotides: 5. Looked up from germline, CDR1 is ENHRY and CDR2 is SYGVKD. For the CDR3, the DNA is TGTGCCATCGGGGGACAGGAGGCCTACGAGCAGTACTTC. Encoded protein: CAIGGQEAYEQYF.

V gene TRBV6-5 combines with J gene TRBJ1-1, with no clear D. This CDR3 spans 15 amino acids. The germline V gene encodes CDR1 MNHEY and CDR2 SVGAGI. V shed 2 bases and J shed 5 bases, with 15 bases lying between them. CDR3 loop: CASSYPPWGKTEAFF. CDR3 nucleotide sequence: TGTGCCAGCAGTTACCCCCCTTGGGGAAAGACTGAAGCTTTCTTT.

The V call is TRBV10-3, the J call TRBJ2-3; tentative D call: TRBD2 (6 bases). V was clipped by 0 bases and J by 1 base, with 11 bases between them. CDR3 length: 16 amino acids. Germline CDR1 and CDR2: ENHRY and SYGVKD. The CDR3 nucleotides are TGTGCCATCAGTGAGTCAAGGCGGGGCCGCACAGATACGCAGTATTTT. This gives the protein CAISESRRGRTDTQYF.